These 17 T cell receptor beta chains originate from one sample sequenced in a study of blood T cell repertoires in COVID-19. Some clones are missing from TCRdb's copy, which holds only in-frame ones; the method was immunoSEQ multiplex PCR. The table has around 150,000 clones, 84% seen once. Source material: peripheral blood. The receptor source for this set is a man between 65 and 85 years old with acute or convalescent COVID-19.

V gene TRBV5-1 combines with J gene TRBJ1-5, with 9 bases matching TRBD1. This CDR3 is 16 amino acids long. In germline, CDR1 is SGHRS, CDR2 YFSETQ. J gave up 3 bases and V 0 bases, and 4 bases lay outside the gene matches. CDR3 sequence: CASSLAGTGNNQPQHF. In DNA, the CDR3 is TGCGCCAGCAGCTTGGCCGGGACAGGGAACAATCAGCCCCAGCATTTT.

V and J are TRBV5-1 and TRBJ2-5, with 7 bases aligning to TRBD2. This CDR3 has 15 amino acids. Germline CDR1 SGHRS, CDR2 YFSETQ. V lost 0 bases, J lost 4 bases, and 6 bases stayed unmatched. CDR3 bases: TGCGCCAGCAGCTTGGCCGAGGCTAGCGGAGAGACCCAGTACTTC. As protein: CASSLAEASGETQYF.

This clone has just one count. The rearrangement links TRBV6-6 to TRBJ2-4; TRBD1 agrees at 8 bases. Looked up from germline, CDR1 is MNHNY and CDR2 is SVGAGI (reference sequence). The V and J ends lost 2 bases and 4 bases, in that order; junction bases with no gene match: 4. The CDR3 is 15 amino acids. The CDR3 nucleotides are TGTGCCAGCAGTTACACGACAGGGGTAAAAAACATTCAGTACTTC. Amino acids: CASSYTTGVKNIQYF.

This sequence joins TRBV7-9 and TRBJ1-2, with D perhaps matching TRBD1 (6 bases). In germline, CDR1 is SEHNR, CDR2 FQNEAQ (reference sequence). The ends were cut back, 0 bases at V and 5 bases at J, with 16 bases in the middle. The length of the CDR3 is 16 residues. CDR3 protein: CASSLAPRGGSYGYTF. In nucleotides, the CDR3 is TGTGCCAGCAGCTTAGCCCCCAGGGGCGGTTCATATGGCTACACCTTC.

This sequence joins TRBV5-1 and TRBJ2-1, with TRBD2 identical over 11 bases. The V and J ends lost 4 bases and 8 bases, in that order; junction bases with no gene match: 8. This CDR3 region has 15 residues. From germline, CDR1 is SGHRS and CDR2 YFSETQ. Here the CDR3 reads CASSTLAGGIDEQFF. The CDR3 coding sequence is TGCGCCAGCAGCACCCTAGCGGGGGGCATCGATGAGCAGTTCTTC.

The chain links TRBV6-1 to TRBJ2-5; D remains unclear. Germline V CDR1 and CDR2: MNHNS, SASEGT. The CDR3 sequence is 15 residues long. Between the trimmed V and J ends, which lost 3 bases and 0 bases, there was a span of 11 bases. CDR3 coding DNA: TGTGCCAGCAGTGATAACAGCCTGTACCAAGAGACCCAGTACTTC. It translates to CASSDNSLYQETQYF.

The gene calls are TRBV7-9 and TRBJ2-5, with D possibly being TRBD2 (6 bases). The germline CDR1 and CDR2 sequences are SEHNR and FQNEAQ (reference sequence). The V end was cut by 2 bases, the J end by 4 bases, with 11 bases between. The CDR3 extends over 14 amino acids. As DNA, the CDR3 is TGTGCCAGCAGCTTACCCTGGGGAGGAGAGACCCAGTACTTC. Translation gives CASSLPWGGETQYF.

V and J are TRBV27 and TRBJ1-2, with a possible D match to TRBD1 (6 bases). V lost 5 bases, J lost 5 bases, and 18 bases lay in between. This CDR3 has 15 residues. Germline V gene data show CDR1 as MNHEY and CDR2 as SMNVEV (reference sequence). The CDR3 is CASSRLQGGGYGYTF. CDR3 DNA sequence: TGTGCCAGCAGTAGACTACAGGGTGGTGGGTATGGCTACACCTTC.

The rearrangement uses TRBV6-5 and TRBJ2-5, with TRBD2 as a possible D gene (5 bases). The CDR3 totals 15 residues. Per the germline V gene, CDR1 is MNHEY and CDR2 is SVGAGI. Trimming cost V 2 bases and J 2 bases, with 12 bases left between them. The CDR3: CASSYRRGTQETQYF. The CDR3 bases are TGTGCCAGCAGTTACCGACGGGGTACTCAAGAGACCCAGTACTTC.

This chain connects TRBV4-1 to TRBJ2-5, with D hard to call. CDR1 is MGHRA and CDR2 is YSYEKL in the germline V gene. The V gene lost 4 bases and the J gene lost 2 bases, with 11 bases spanning the gap. This CDR3 has 14 amino acids. CDR3 sequence: CASSRSTDQETQYF. CDR3 coding DNA: TGCGCCAGCAGCCGCTCGACTGATCAAGAGACCCAGTACTTC.

The chain recombines TRBV5-1 with TRBJ2-2; 7 nucleotides agree with TRBD1. V was clipped by 0 bases and J by 4 bases; unmatched bases: 12. Germline lookup yields CDR1 SGHRS and CDR2 YFSETQ. CDR3 length equals 18 residues. CDR3 in DNA: TGCGCCAGCAGCTTGGCCCGGAGACAGGGTATGAGCACCGGGGAGCTGTTTTTT. It specifies CASSLARRQGMSTGELFF. Using reference TRBV5-1 and TRBJ2-2 for the parts outside the CDR3, the full variable domain is KAGVTQTPRYLIKTRGQQVTLSCSPISGHRSVSWYQQTPGQGLQFLFEYFSETQRNKGNFPGRFSGRQFSNSRSEMNVSTLELGDSALYLCASSLARRQGMSTGELFFGEGSRLTVL.

The V call is TRBV4-1, the J call TRBJ1-4; D remains ambiguous. The germline gives CDR1 MGHRA, CDR2 YSYEKL. V was clipped by 1 base and J by 5 bases, with 11 bases between them. This CDR3 contains 15 residues. DNA for the CDR3: TGCGCCAGCAGCCAAGCCTCGCCGGGGAATGAAAAACTGTTTTTT. It encodes CASSQASPGNEKLFF.

This rearrangement joins TRBV11-3 to TRBJ2-2; 7 bases fit TRBD1. The CDR3 has 14 amino acids. Germline V lookup: CDR1 SGHNT, CDR2 YENEEA. Trimming took 1 base from V and 8 from J; bases not matched to a gene: 4. Here the CDR3 DNA reads TGTGCCAGCAGCTTAGCTGACAGGGCAGGGGAGCTGTTTTTT. This gives the protein CASSLADRAGELFF.

This chain links TRBV11-2 with TRBJ1-2; 7 nucleotides align to TRBD1. With 5 bases clipped from V and 4 bases from J, the junction kept 7 bases outside the gene matches. Germline values: CDR1 SGHAT, CDR2 FQNNGV. The CDR3 runs to 14 residues. CDR3 DNA: TGTGCCAGCAGCGCGATTAGGACAGGCTATGGCTACACCTTC. Encoded protein: CASSAIRTGYGYTF.

The J gene is TRBJ2-1, the V gene TRBV6-6; 7 bases agree with TRBD2. The CDR3 sequence is 15 residues long. The germline CDR1 and CDR2 sequences are MNHNY and SVGAGI (reference sequence). Trimming cost V 5 bases and J 2 bases; bases outside gene matches: 6. CDR3 residues: CASSPRAGAYNEQFF. CDR3 coding DNA: TGTGCCAGCAGTCCCCGGGCGGGGGCCTACAATGAGCAGTTCTTC.

The genes are TRBV28 and TRBJ1-2, with a tentative D call TRBD1 (5 bases). This CDR3 is 15 amino acids long. Germline lookup yields CDR1 MDHEN and CDR2 SYDVKM. The V gene lost 7 bases and the J gene lost 4 bases, with 19 bases spanning the gap. CDR3 residues: CASNPELGGIYGYTF. CDR3 bases: TGTGCCAGCAATCCCGAACTGGGGGGGATCTATGGCTACACCTTC.

The genes are TRBV6-4 and TRBJ1-2; D is ambiguous. Germline lookup yields CDR1 MRHNA and CDR2 SNTAGT. The CDR3 covers 15 residues. V lost 3 bases, J lost 1 base, and 12 bases lay in between. CDR3 nucleotides: TGTGCCAGCAGTGAAGGACCGGGGATTAACTATGGCTACACCTTC. It is translated as CASSEGPGINYGYTF.